These T cell receptor beta chains were read from a single sample in a study of blood T cell repertoires in COVID-19. Clones were sequenced by immunoSEQ multiplex PCR, and TCRdb holds only the in-frame ones, with some missing. The table lists under 100,000 clones, under 90% of them singletons. The sequencing sample was made of peripheral blood. All receptors come from a woman in her 70s with acute or convalescent COVID-19. Each CDR3 is given with its conserved first and last residue. Each record gives: J gene, D gene, V gene, clone size, CDR3 DNA, CDR3 protein. A D gene is named only where the DNA matches it firmly. Not all rows give a size; the values are once, few, many and, for expanded clones, a class.

j_call: TRBJ2-3; d_call: TRBD1; v_call: TRBV18; clone_size: NA; cdr3_nt: TGTGCCAGCTCACCAGGGGGACAGGCAGATACGCAGTATTTT; cdr3_aa: CASSPGGQADTQYF
j_call: TRBJ2-6; d_call: NA; v_call: TRBV5-6; clone_size: NA; cdr3_nt: TGTGCCAGCAGAACGACAGACCGCTCTGGGGCCAACGTCCTGACTTTC; cdr3_aa: CASRTTDRSGANVLTF
j_call: TRBJ1-5; d_call: NA; v_call: TRBV7-9; clone_size: NA; cdr3_nt: TGTGCCAGCAGCTTAGTAGGTCGGGGACAGCCCCAGCATTTT; cdr3_aa: CASSLVGRGQPQHF
j_call: TRBJ1-2; d_call: TRBD1; v_call: TRBV28; clone_size: NA; cdr3_nt: TGTGCCATCGAAAGACAGGGGTCCTATGGCTACACCTTC; cdr3_aa: CAIERQGSYGYTF
j_call: TRBJ2-2; d_call: NA; v_call: TRBV7-6; clone_size: NA; cdr3_nt: TGTGCCACCCACAAGGCGGGAACCAACACCGGGGAGCTGTTTTTT; cdr3_aa: CATHKAGTNTGELFF
j_call: TRBJ1-5; d_call: NA; v_call: TRBV27; clone_size: NA; cdr3_nt: TGTGCCAGCAGTAGCAGGGGATTGAATCAGCCCCAGCATTTT; cdr3_aa: CASSSRGLNQPQHF
j_call: TRBJ2-5; d_call: TRBD1; v_call: TRBV19; clone_size: NA; cdr3_nt: TGTGCCAGTAGTACGGGACAGGGGGCATTGGGAGGAGAGACCCAGTACTTC; cdr3_aa: CASSTGQGALGGETQYF
j_call: TRBJ2-5; d_call: NA; v_call: TRBV5-1; clone_size: NA; cdr3_nt: TGCGCCAGCAGCGCTGCCGACAGATTCCAAGAGACCCAGTACTTC; cdr3_aa: CASSAADRFQETQYF
j_call: TRBJ1-6; d_call: NA; v_call: TRBV2; clone_size: NA; cdr3_nt: TGTGCCAGCAGCTACTCCTATAATTCACCCCTCCACTTT; cdr3_aa: CASSYSYNSPLHF
j_call: TRBJ1-2; d_call: NA; v_call: TRBV28; clone_size: NA; cdr3_nt: TGTGCCAGCGGCCTCGTCGCCGGCCAGACAATAAACTATGGCTACACCTTC; cdr3_aa: CASGLVAGQTINYGYTF
j_call: TRBJ1-1; d_call: NA; v_call: TRBV5-1; clone_size: NA; cdr3_nt: TGCGCCAGCAGCTTGGACGGTTCTATGAACACTGAAGCTTTCTTT; cdr3_aa: CASSLDGSMNTEAFF
j_call: TRBJ2-6; d_call: TRBD1; v_call: TRBV7-9; clone_size: once; cdr3_nt: TGTGCCAGCAGCCCATTCTTAGGGACAGGGCTCTCTGGGGCCAACGTCCTGACTTTC; cdr3_aa: CASSPFLGTGLSGANVLTF
j_call: TRBJ1-4; d_call: TRBD1; v_call: TRBV6-5; clone_size: NA; cdr3_nt: TGTGCCAGCCAGAAAATAGGGGGCTTAGGGGAAAAACTGTTTTTT; cdr3_aa: CASQKIGGLGEKLFF
j_call: TRBJ1-5; d_call: TRBD1; v_call: TRBV4-1; clone_size: NA; cdr3_nt: TGCGCCAGCAGCCAAGATAGAGGGGGCCAGCCCCAGCATTTT; cdr3_aa: CASSQDRGGQPQHF
j_call: TRBJ2-1; d_call: TRBD2; v_call: TRBV5-1; clone_size: NA; cdr3_nt: TGCGCCAGCAGGCCGACTAGCGTCTACAATGAGCAGTTCTTC; cdr3_aa: CASRPTSVYNEQFF
j_call: TRBJ1-3; d_call: NA; v_call: TRBV13; clone_size: NA; cdr3_nt: TGTGCCAGCAGTCGACAGGATAAAAGAGGCGGAAACACCATATATTTT; cdr3_aa: CASSRQDKRGGNTIYF
j_call: TRBJ1-2; d_call: NA; v_call: TRBV4-2; clone_size: NA; cdr3_nt: TGTGCCAGCAGCCAAGATCGAACAGGCGGCTATGGCTACACCTTC; cdr3_aa: CASSQDRTGGYGYTF
j_call: TRBJ1-2; d_call: NA; v_call: TRBV24-1; clone_size: many; cdr3_nt: TGTGCCACCAGAACACAGGCCTTTCATCCCTATGGCTACACCTTC; cdr3_aa: CATRTQAFHPYGYTF
j_call: TRBJ1-5; d_call: TRBD1; v_call: TRBV6-6; clone_size: NA; cdr3_nt: TGTGCCAGCACGCGCAGGGGGCTTCGCAATCAGCCCCAGCATTTT; cdr3_aa: CASTRRGLRNQPQHF
j_call: TRBJ2-3; d_call: NA; v_call: TRBV5-1; clone_size: NA; cdr3_nt: TGCGCCAGCAGCTTGGCCCTAGGAGCTAGCACAGATACGCAGTATTTT; cdr3_aa: CASSLALGASTDTQYF
j_call: TRBJ2-4; d_call: NA; v_call: TRBV27; clone_size: NA; cdr3_nt: TGTGCCAGCGGATACGGGGGTCAGTACTTC; cdr3_aa: CASGYGGQYF
j_call: TRBJ1-3; d_call: NA; v_call: TRBV28; clone_size: once; cdr3_nt: TGTGCCAGCAGTTCGCAACTCCAGGGTTATCACTCTGGAAACACCATATATTTT; cdr3_aa: CASSSQLQGYHSGNTIYF
j_call: TRBJ2-4; d_call: NA; v_call: TRBV28; clone_size: NA; cdr3_nt: TGTGCCAGCAGTTCCCCCGGGGTCTTGAAAAACATTCAGTACTTC; cdr3_aa: CASSSPGVLKNIQYF
j_call: TRBJ2-2; d_call: TRBD1; v_call: TRBV19; clone_size: NA; cdr3_nt: TGTGCCAGTAGTATACAAGGGACAGACAACACCGGGGAGCTGTTTTTT; cdr3_aa: CASSIQGTDNTGELFF
j_call: TRBJ2-4; d_call: TRBD1; v_call: TRBV7-6; clone_size: NA; cdr3_nt: TGTGCCAGCAGCATATCACCGGGACAGGGAAACATTCAGTACTTC; cdr3_aa: CASSISPGQGNIQYF
j_call: TRBJ2-6; d_call: NA; v_call: TRBV29-1; clone_size: NA; cdr3_nt: TGCAGCGTTGGATTCGGGTCCGCCCTCTCTGGGGCCAACGTCCTGACTTTC; cdr3_aa: CSVGFGSALSGANVLTF
j_call: TRBJ1-2; d_call: TRBD1; v_call: TRBV28; clone_size: NA; cdr3_nt: TGTGCCAGCTCGACAGGGAGAGGCTACACCTTC; cdr3_aa: CASSTGRGYTF
j_call: TRBJ1-2; d_call: TRBD1; v_call: TRBV5-1; clone_size: NA; cdr3_nt: TGCGCCAGCAGCTTCCCTTACAGGGGGCGGAACTATGGCTACACCTTC; cdr3_aa: CASSFPYRGRNYGYTF
j_call: TRBJ2-1; d_call: NA; v_call: TRBV18; clone_size: NA; cdr3_nt: TGTGCCAGCTCACCACCGGCACAGGTAAGCAACAATGAGCAGTTCTTC; cdr3_aa: CASSPPAQVSNNEQFF
j_call: TRBJ1-1; d_call: TRBD1; v_call: TRBV28; clone_size: NA; cdr3_nt: TGTGCCAGCAGATTTACAGGGGGCCGCACTGAAGCTTTCTTT; cdr3_aa: CASRFTGGRTEAFF
j_call: TRBJ1-4; d_call: NA; v_call: TRBV7-9; clone_size: NA; cdr3_nt: TGTGCCAGCAGCTTAAGCCAGGTGCATAATGAAAAACTGTTTTTT; cdr3_aa: CASSLSQVHNEKLFF
j_call: TRBJ1-3; d_call: NA; v_call: TRBV14; clone_size: NA; cdr3_nt: TGTGCCAGCAGAGTCAGGGGCTCTGGAAACACCATATATTTT; cdr3_aa: CASRVRGSGNTIYF
j_call: TRBJ2-7; d_call: NA; v_call: TRBV28; clone_size: NA; cdr3_nt: TGTGCCAGCAGTCGCACTCGAGGCGGTCGGGGGTCCTACGAGCAGTACTTC; cdr3_aa: CASSRTRGGRGSYEQYF
j_call: TRBJ1-6; d_call: TRBD1; v_call: TRBV19; clone_size: NA; cdr3_nt: TGTGCCAGTAGTTATACAGGGGGCGGATCACCCCTCCACTTT; cdr3_aa: CASSYTGGGSPLHF
j_call: TRBJ1-1; d_call: NA; v_call: TRBV15; clone_size: NA; cdr3_nt: TGTGCCACCAGCAGAGAAGGGGCTGACACTGAAGCTTTCTTT; cdr3_aa: CATSREGADTEAFF
j_call: TRBJ1-6; d_call: NA; v_call: TRBV5-7; clone_size: NA; cdr3_nt: TGTGCCAGCAGCTTGGAAGGGGGAGTTATGGATTCACCCCTCCACTTT; cdr3_aa: CASSLEGGVMDSPLHF
j_call: TRBJ2-4; d_call: TRBD1; v_call: TRBV9; clone_size: NA; cdr3_nt: TGTGCCAGCAGCGTAGGGACAGGGAACATTCAGTACTTC; cdr3_aa: CASSVGTGNIQYF
j_call: TRBJ1-5; d_call: NA; v_call: TRBV10-2; clone_size: NA; cdr3_nt: TGCGCCAGCAGTGAGAGGCAGGGGAACCAGCCCCAGCATTTT; cdr3_aa: CASSERQGNQPQHF
j_call: TRBJ1-6; d_call: NA; v_call: TRBV10-3; clone_size: few; cdr3_nt: TGTGCCACCCGGGAGGGGCAAAATTCACCCCTCCACTTT; cdr3_aa: CATREGQNSPLHF
j_call: TRBJ2-1; d_call: TRBD2; v_call: TRBV5-8; clone_size: NA; cdr3_nt: TGTGCCAGCAGCGAAACCGCCCTAGCGGGGGGCTACAGCTCCTACAATGAGCAGTTCTTC; cdr3_aa: CASSETALAGGYSSYNEQFF
j_call: TRBJ2-1; d_call: NA; v_call: TRBV12-3/TRBV12-4; clone_size: NA; cdr3_nt: TGTGCCAGCAGCCCTGGGGCATACAATGAGCAGTTCTTC; cdr3_aa: CASSPGAYNEQFF
j_call: TRBJ1-6; d_call: TRBD1; v_call: TRBV29-1; clone_size: few; cdr3_nt: TGCAGCGCCTCAGGGGGAAGGGATTCACCCCTCCACTTT; cdr3_aa: CSASGGRDSPLHF
j_call: TRBJ1-4; d_call: NA; v_call: TRBV28; clone_size: NA; cdr3_nt: TGTGCCAGCTCAGATAATGAAAAACTGTTTTTT; cdr3_aa: CASSDNEKLFF
j_call: TRBJ2-3; d_call: TRBD1; v_call: TRBV24-1; clone_size: once; cdr3_nt: TGTGCCACCAGTGATGCCGGGACAGGACGAGGTCTGGGCTTCACGCAGTATTTT; cdr3_aa: CATSDAGTGRGLGFTQYF
j_call: TRBJ2-1; d_call: TRBD2; v_call: TRBV3-1/TRBV3-2; clone_size: NA; cdr3_nt: TGTGCCAGCAGCCAAGATGCTAGCGGGGGGGCCATCGAGCAGTTCTTC; cdr3_aa: CASSQDASGGAIEQFF
j_call: TRBJ1-5; d_call: TRBD1; v_call: TRBV5-1; clone_size: NA; cdr3_nt: TGCGCCAGCAGCTTGGGACAGGGGCAGCCCCAGCATTTT; cdr3_aa: CASSLGQGQPQHF
j_call: TRBJ1-3; d_call: NA; v_call: TRBV7-9; clone_size: NA; cdr3_nt: TGTGCCAGCAGTCGAGGGCCCGGAAACACCATATATTTT; cdr3_aa: CASSRGPGNTIYF
j_call: TRBJ2-1; d_call: TRBD2; v_call: TRBV5-1; clone_size: NA; cdr3_nt: TGCGCCTCCCACCCCGGGACTAGCGTGAAGAATGAGCAGTTCTTC; cdr3_aa: CASHPGTSVKNEQFF
j_call: TRBJ2-7; d_call: TRBD2; v_call: TRBV18; clone_size: NA; cdr3_nt: TGTGCCAGCTCACCGGGACTAGCGGGAGCAATCTACGAGCAGTACTTC; cdr3_aa: CASSPGLAGAIYEQYF
j_call: TRBJ2-1; d_call: NA; v_call: TRBV6-2/TRBV6-3; clone_size: NA; cdr3_nt: TGTGCCAGCAGTTACTCGTTGGCAGCGCCTGAGCAGTTCTTC; cdr3_aa: CASSYSLAAPEQFF
j_call: TRBJ1-5; d_call: NA; v_call: TRBV19; clone_size: NA; cdr3_nt: TGTGCCAGTAGTCCACAGGGTTTAGGCAATCAGCCCCAGCATTTT; cdr3_aa: CASSPQGLGNQPQHF
j_call: TRBJ1-1; d_call: TRBD1; v_call: TRBV7-2; clone_size: NA; cdr3_nt: TGTGCCAGCAGCTTATATCGGGACAGCTCTGAAGCTTTCTTT; cdr3_aa: CASSLYRDSSEAFF
j_call: TRBJ1-1; d_call: NA; v_call: TRBV18; clone_size: NA; cdr3_nt: TGTGCCAGCTCCCAGGGGTTCGTGAACACTGAAGCTTTCTTT; cdr3_aa: CASSQGFVNTEAFF